This T cell receptor (beta chain) stems from a study of early T cells in non-severe SARS-CoV-2 infection. For the study at large: Investigators sequenced bulk RNA drawn from unsorted whole blood, and chains remained unpaired.

The CDR3 covers 14 residues. J gave up 0 bases and V 8 bases, and 5 bases lay outside the gene matches. Germline lookup yields CDR1 SNHLY and CDR2 FYNNEI. This clonotype was observed many times. TCRdb analysed the 5' RACE reads with MiXCR anew, one entry per CDR3 protein. The table has 55,000 to 65,000 distinct CDR3 sequences, roughly a tenth seen once. This rearrangement joins TRBV2 to TRBJ2-3; 7 bases match TRBD1. This clonotype was sampled from an adult who was a healthcare worker with PCR-confirmed SARS-CoV-2 infection or an uninfected control (not recorded which). Sequenced sample: whole blood. The CDR3 spells CASGGQESTDTQYF. DNA for the CDR3: TGTGCCAGCGGTGGACAGGAAAGCACAGATACGCAGTATTTT.